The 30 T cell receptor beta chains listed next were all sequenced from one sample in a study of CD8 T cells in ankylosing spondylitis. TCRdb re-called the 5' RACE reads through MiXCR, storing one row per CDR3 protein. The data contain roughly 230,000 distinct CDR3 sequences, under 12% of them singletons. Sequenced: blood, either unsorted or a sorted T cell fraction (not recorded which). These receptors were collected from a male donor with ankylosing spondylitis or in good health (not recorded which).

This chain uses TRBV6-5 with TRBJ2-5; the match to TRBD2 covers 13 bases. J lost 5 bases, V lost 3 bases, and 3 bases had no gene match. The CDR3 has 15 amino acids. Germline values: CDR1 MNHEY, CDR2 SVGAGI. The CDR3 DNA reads TGTGCCAGCAGTTATCCGGGACTAGCGGGGGAGACCCAGTACTTC. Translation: CASSYPGLAGETQYF.

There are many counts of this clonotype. The CDR3 spells CASSRGRLSQGLSNEQFF. In nucleotides, the CDR3 is TGTGCCAGCAGCAGGGGCCGCCTTAGTCAGGGGTTGAGCAATGAGCAGTTCTTC. The gene calls are TRBV11-2 and TRBJ2-1, with a possible D match to TRBD1 (6 bases). The CDR3 sequence is 18 residues long. Germline assignment: CDR1 SGHAT and CDR2 FQNNGV. V was pared by 5 bases and J by 6 bases, with 26 bases between.

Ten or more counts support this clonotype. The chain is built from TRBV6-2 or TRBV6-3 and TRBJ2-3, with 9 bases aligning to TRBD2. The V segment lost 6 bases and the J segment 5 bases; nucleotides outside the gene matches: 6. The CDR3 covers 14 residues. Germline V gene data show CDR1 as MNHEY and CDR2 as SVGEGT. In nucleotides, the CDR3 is TGTGCCAGCAGGTCTAGCGGGAATAGAGATACGCAGTATTTT. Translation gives CASRSSGNRDTQYF.

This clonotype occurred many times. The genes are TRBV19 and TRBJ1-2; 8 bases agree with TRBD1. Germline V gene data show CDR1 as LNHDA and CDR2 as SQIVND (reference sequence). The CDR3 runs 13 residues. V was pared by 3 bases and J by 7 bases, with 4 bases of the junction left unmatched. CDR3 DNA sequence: TGTGCCAGTAGTATTACGACAGGGGCTGGCTACACCTTC. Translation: CASSITTGAGYTF.

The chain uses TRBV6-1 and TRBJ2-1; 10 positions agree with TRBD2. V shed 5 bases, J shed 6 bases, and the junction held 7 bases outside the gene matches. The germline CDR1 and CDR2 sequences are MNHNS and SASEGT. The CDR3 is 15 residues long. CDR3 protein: CASSLAGALINEQFF. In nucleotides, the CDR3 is TGTGCCAGCAGTCTAGCGGGAGCGCTCATCAATGAGCAGTTCTTC.

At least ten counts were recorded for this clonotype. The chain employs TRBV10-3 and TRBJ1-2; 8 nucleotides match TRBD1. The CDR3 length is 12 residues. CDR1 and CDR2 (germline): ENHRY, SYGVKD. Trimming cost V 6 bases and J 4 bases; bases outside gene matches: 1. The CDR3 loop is CAISGTGYGYTF. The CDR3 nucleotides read TGTGCCATCAGCGGGACAGGCTATGGCTACACCTTC.

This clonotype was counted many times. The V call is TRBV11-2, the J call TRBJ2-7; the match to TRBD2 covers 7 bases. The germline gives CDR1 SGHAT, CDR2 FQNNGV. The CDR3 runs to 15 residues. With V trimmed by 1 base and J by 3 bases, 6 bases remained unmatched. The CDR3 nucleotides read TGTGCCAGCAGCTTAGTTGTGGGAGGGAGCTACGAGCAGTACTTC. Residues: CASSLVVGGSYEQYF. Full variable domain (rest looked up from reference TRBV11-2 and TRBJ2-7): EAGVAQSPRYKIIEKRQSVAFWCNPISGHATLYWYQQILGQGPKLLIQFQNNGVVDDSQLPKDRFSAERLKGVDSTLKIQPAKLEDSAVYLCASSLVVGGSYEQYFGPGTRLTVT.

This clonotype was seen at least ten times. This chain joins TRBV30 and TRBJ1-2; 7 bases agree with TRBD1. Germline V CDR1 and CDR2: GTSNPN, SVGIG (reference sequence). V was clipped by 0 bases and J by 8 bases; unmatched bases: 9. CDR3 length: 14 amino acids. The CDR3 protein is CAWSVGTAAQGYTF. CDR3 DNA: TGTGCCTGGAGTGTCGGGACAGCGGCCCAAGGCTACACCTTC.

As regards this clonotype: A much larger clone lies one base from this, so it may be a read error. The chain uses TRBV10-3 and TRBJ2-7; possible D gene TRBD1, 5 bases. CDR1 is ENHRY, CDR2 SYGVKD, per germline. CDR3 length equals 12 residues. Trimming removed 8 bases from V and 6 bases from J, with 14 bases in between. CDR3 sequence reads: CAIGGEQAEQYF. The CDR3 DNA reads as TGTGCCATCGGTGGGGAACAGGCCGAGCAGTACTTC.

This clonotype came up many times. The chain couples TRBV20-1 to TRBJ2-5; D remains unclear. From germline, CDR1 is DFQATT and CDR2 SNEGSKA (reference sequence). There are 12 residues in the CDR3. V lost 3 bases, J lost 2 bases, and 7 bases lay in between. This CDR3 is CSASGRQETQYF. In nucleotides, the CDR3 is TGCAGTGCTAGTGGTAGGCAAGAGACCCAGTACTTC.

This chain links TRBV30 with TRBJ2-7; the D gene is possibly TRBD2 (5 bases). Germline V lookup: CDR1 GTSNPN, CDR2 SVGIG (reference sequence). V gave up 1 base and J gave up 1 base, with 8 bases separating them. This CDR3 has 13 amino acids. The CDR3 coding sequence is TGTGCCTGGAGTGGAGGGTTTTCCTACGAGCAGTACTTC. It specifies CAWSGGFSYEQYF.

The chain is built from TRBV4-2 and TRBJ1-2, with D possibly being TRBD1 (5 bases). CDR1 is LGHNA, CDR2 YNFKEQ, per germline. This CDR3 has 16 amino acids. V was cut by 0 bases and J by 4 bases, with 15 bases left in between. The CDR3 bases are TGTGCCAGCAGCCAAGATCGCCAGGGTATCCCCTATGGCTACACCTTC. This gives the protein CASSQDRQGIPYGYTF.

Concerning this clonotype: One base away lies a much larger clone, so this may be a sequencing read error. In DNA, the CDR3 is TGTGCCAGCCACGGGACAGGGGCTAACACAGATACGCAGTATTTT. Its protein product is CASHGTGANTDTQYF. This chain links TRBV6-1 with TRBJ2-3, with 10 positions matching TRBD1. V was clipped by 8 bases and J by 2 bases; unmatched bases: 7. The germline V gene encodes CDR1 MNHNS and CDR2 SASEGT. CDR3 size: 15 residues.

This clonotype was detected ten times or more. The CDR3 protein is CAWSSTSYEQYF. CDR3 DNA: TGTGCCTGGAGCTCAACCTCCTACGAGCAGTACTTC. The chain recombines TRBV30 with TRBJ2-7; D remains unclear. V gave up 3 bases and J gave up 0 bases, with 6 bases separating them. The CDR3 spans 12 residues. Germline CDR1 and CDR2: GTSNPN and SVGIG (reference sequence). Based on the CDR3 plus reference TRBV30 and TRBJ2-7, the full variable domain is SQTIHQWPATLVQPVGSPLSLECTVEGTSNPNLYWYRQAAGRGLQLLFYSVGIGQISSEVPQNLSASRPQDRQFILSSKKLLLSDSGFYLCAWSSTSYEQYFGPGTRLTVT.

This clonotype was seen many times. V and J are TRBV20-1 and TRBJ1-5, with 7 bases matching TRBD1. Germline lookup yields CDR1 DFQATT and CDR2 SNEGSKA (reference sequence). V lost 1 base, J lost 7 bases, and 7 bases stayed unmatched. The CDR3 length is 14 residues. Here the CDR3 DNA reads TGCAGTGCTAGAGTGGGAGGGGGCCGGCAGCCCCAGCATTTT. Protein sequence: CSARVGGGRQPQHF.

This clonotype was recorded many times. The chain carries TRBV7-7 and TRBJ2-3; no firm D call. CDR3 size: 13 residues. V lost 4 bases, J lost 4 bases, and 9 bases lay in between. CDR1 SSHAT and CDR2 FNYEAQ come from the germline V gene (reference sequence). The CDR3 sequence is CASSSRSADTQYF. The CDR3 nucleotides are TGTGCCAGCAGCTCCCGGAGTGCAGATACGCAGTATTTT.

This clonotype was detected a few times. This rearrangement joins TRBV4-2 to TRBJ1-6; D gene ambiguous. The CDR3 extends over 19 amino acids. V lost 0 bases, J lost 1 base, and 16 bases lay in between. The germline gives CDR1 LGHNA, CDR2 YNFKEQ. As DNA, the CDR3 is TGTGCCAGCAGCCAAGACACACGAGGAGGAGAGTCCTATAATTCACCCCTCCACTTT. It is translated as CASSQDTRGGESYNSPLHF.

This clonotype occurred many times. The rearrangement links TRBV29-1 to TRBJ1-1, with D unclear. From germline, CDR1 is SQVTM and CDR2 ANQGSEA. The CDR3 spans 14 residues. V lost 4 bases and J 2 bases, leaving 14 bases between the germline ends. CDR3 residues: CSVVRRVSNTEAFF. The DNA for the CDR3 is TGCAGCGTTGTGAGGAGAGTGTCTAACACTGAAGCTTTCTTT.

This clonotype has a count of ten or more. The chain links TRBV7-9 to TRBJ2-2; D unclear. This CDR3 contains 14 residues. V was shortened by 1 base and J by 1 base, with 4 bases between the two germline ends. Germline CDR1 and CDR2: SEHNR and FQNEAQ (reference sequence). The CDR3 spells CASSLDWNTGELFF. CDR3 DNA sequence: TGTGCCAGCAGCTTAGACTGGAACACCGGGGAGCTGTTTTTT.

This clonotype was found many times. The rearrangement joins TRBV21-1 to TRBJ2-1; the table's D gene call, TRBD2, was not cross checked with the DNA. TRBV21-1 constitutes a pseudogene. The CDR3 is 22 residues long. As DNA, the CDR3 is TGTGCCAGCAGCAAAGTGAGACTAGCGGGAGCGGAGGGGGGCAGCTCCTACAATGAGCAGTTCTTC. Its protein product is CASSKVRLAGAEGGSSYNEQFF.

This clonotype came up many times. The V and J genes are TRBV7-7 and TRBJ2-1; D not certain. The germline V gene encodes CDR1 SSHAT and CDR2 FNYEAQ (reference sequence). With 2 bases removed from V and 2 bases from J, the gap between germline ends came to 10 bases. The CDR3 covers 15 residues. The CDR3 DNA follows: TGTGCCAGCAGCTTATCTCGCGGACCCTACAATGAGCAGTTCTTC. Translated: CASSLSRGPYNEQFF.

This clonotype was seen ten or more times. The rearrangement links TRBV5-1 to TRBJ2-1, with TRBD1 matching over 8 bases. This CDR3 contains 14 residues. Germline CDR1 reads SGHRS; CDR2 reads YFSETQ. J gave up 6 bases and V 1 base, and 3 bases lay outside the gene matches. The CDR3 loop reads CASSLIGTGNEQFF. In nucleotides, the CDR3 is TGCGCCAGCAGCTTGATAGGGACAGGCAATGAGCAGTTCTTC.

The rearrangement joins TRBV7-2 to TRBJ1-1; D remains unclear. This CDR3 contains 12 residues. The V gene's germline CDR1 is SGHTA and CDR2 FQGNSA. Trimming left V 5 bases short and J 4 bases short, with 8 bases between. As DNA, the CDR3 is TGTGCCAGCAGCACGGGCATCACTGAAGCTTTCTTT. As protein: CASSTGITEAFF. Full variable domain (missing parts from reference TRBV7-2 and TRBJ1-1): GAGVSQSPSNKVTEKGKDVELRCDPISGHTALYWYRQSLGQGLEFLIYFQGNSAPDKSGLPSDRFSAERTGGSVSTLTIQRTQQEDSAVYLCASSTGITEAFFGQGTRLTVV.

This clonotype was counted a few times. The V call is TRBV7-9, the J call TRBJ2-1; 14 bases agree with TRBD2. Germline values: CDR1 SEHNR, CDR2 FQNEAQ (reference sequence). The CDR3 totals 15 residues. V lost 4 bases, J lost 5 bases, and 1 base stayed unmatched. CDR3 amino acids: CASSSGLAGDNEQFF. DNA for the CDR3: TGTGCCAGCAGCTCGGGACTAGCGGGGGACAATGAGCAGTTCTTC.

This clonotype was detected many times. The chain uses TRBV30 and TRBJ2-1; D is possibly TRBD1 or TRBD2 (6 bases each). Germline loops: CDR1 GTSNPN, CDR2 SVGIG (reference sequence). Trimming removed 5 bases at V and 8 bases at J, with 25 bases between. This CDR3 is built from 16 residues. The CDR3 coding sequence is TGTGCCTGGCGTCGGAGAGGGGGGCCCGTTTTCGATGAGCAGTTCTTC. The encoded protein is CAWRRRGGPVFDEQFF.

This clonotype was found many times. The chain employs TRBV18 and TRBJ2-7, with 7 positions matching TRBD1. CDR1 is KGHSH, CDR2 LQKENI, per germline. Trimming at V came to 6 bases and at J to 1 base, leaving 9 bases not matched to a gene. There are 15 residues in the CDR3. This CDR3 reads CASSPRGQGSYEQYF. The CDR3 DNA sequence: TGTGCCAGCTCCCCAAGGGGGCAGGGATCCTACGAGCAGTACTTC.

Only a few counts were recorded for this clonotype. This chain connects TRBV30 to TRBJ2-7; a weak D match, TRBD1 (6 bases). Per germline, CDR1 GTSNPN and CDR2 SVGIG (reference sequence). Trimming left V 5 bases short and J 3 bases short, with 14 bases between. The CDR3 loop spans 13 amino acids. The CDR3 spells CAWGLQGIYEQYF. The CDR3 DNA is TGTGCCTGGGGTCTTCAGGGGATCTACGAGCAGTACTTC. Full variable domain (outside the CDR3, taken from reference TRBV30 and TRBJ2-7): SQTIHQWPATLVQPVGSPLSLECTVEGTSNPNLYWYRQAAGRGLQLLFYSVGIGQISSEVPQNLSASRPQDRQFILSSKKLLLSDSGFYLCAWGLQGIYEQYFGPGTRLTVT.

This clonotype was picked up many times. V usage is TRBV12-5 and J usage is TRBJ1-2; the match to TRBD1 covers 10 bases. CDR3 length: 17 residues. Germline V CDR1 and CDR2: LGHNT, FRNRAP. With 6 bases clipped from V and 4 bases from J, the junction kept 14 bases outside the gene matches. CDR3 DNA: TGTGCTAGTGGGACCACCGGGACAGGGGTTTTCAGCTATGGCTACACCTTC. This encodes CASGTTGTGVFSYGYTF.

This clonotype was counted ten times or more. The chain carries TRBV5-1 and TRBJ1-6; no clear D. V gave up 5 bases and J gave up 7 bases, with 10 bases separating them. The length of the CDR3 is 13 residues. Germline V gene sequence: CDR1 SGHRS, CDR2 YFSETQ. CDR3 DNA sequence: TGCGCCAGCAGGACGGCGGCAAATTCACCCCTCCACTTT. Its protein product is CASRTAANSPLHF.

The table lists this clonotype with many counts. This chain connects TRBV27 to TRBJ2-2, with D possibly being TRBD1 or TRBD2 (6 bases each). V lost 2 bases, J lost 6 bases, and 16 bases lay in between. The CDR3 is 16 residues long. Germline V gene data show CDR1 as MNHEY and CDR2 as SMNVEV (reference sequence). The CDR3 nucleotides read TGTGCCAGCAGTTTAGCACAGGGACTGACGTCCGGGGAGCTGTTTTTT. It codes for CASSLAQGLTSGELFF.